This is a list of T cell receptor beta chains from one sample in a study of Ad26.COV2.S vaccination and SARS-CoV-2 variants. The data were produced by immunoSEQ multiplex PCR, yet TCRdb's version contains in-frame clones alone and is incomplete. This table has about 350,000 clones, 86% appearing once. Here the sequenced sample was peripheral blood, taken in a trial of Ad26.COV2.S vaccine versus placebo. These receptors all come from a person between 18 and 60 years old who received the Ad26.COV2.S COVID-19 vaccine or a placebo. The CDR3 runs from the conserved cysteine through the conserved F or W.

TRBV5-1	TRBJ2-2	CASSHNRGRGKTGELFF
TRBV7-2	TRBJ2-1	CASSFPGPGVYNEQFF
TRBV3-1/TRBV3-2	TRBJ2-2	CASSQGVGELFF
TRBV10-2	TRBJ1-1	CASSVGWDTEAFF
TRBV6-7	TRBJ2-2	CASSYRGTGGGPSYTGELFF
TRBV7-3	TRBJ2-1	CASSSGASGPVGEQFF
TRBV7-9	TRBJ2-7	CASSFPGQGYEQYF
TRBV28	TRBJ1-1	CASRNTEAFF
TRBV6-5	TRBJ1-2	CASSYEPGPTYGYTF
TRBV7-2	TRBJ2-6	CAGGTGPLGANVLTF
TRBV6-5	TRBJ1-1	CASTGAGPWAEAFF
TRBV7-2	TRBJ2-7	CASSLKTGNNYEQYF
TRBV7-6	TRBJ2-5	CASSLALALAGGQYQETQYF
TRBV10-3	TRBJ1-5	CAISDGNQPQHF
TRBV7-9	TRBJ2-5	CASFTPGYQETQYF